The 17 T cell receptor beta chains reported below all come from one sample, sequenced in a study of T cell changes during pregnancy in multiple sclerosis. This table comes from immunoSEQ multiplex PCR, and its TCRdb copy is limited to in-frame clones, with some not included. The table has around 57,000 clones, 85% to 90% seen once. Sequencing was performed on peripheral blood, taken in the first trimester of pregnancy. Source of these receptors: a female donor in good health, enrolled as a control in a pregnancy study.

The J gene is TRBJ1-2, the V gene TRBV5-4; possible D gene TRBD1, 5 bases. The CDR3 loop spans 14 amino acids. Germline CDR1 and CDR2: SGHNT and YYREEE (reference sequence). The V end was cut by 0 bases, the J end by 5 bases, with 11 bases between. The CDR3 region has the DNA TGTGCCAGCAGCTTGGTGGGGGGTCTTTATGGCTACACCTTC. This encodes CASSLVGGLYGYTF.

This clone was picked up a small number of times. The chain employs TRBV5-1 and TRBJ2-1; 7 bases fit TRBD1. V shed 3 bases, J shed 3 bases, and the junction held 3 bases outside the gene matches. The CDR3 loop spans 14 amino acids. CDR1 is SGHRS and CDR2 is YFSETQ in the germline V gene. CDR3 coding DNA: TGCGCCAGCAGCTCAGGGGGTAACTACAATGAGCAGTTCTTC. Protein product: CASSSGGNYNEQFF. Looking up the rest from reference TRBV5-1 and TRBJ2-1 gives the full variable domain: KAGVTQTPRYLIKTRGQQVTLSCSPISGHRSVSWYQQTPGQGLQFLFEYFSETQRNKGNFPGRFSGRQFSNSRSEMNVSTLELGDSALYLCASSSGGNYNEQFFGPGTRLTVL.

The chain has TRBV5-8 and TRBJ1-2; TRBD1 agrees at 8 bases. Germline V lookup: CDR1 SGHTS, CDR2 YDEGEE. The CDR3 is made up of 14 amino acids. V lost 4 bases and J lost 5; bases outside the gene matches: 7. Here the CDR3 reads CASSRGQEGYGYTF. The DNA for the CDR3 is TGTGCCAGCAGCCGGGGACAGGAGGGATATGGCTACACCTTC.

A word on this clone: The sample contains more than one DNA sequence encoding this CDR3. The chain couples TRBV9 to TRBJ1-5; D may be TRBD1 (6 bases). CDR1 is SGDLS and CDR2 is YYNGEE in the germline V gene. The CDR3 extends over 13 amino acids. Trimming took off 2 bases at V and 7 bases at J, with 10 bases between the two ends. The CDR3 reads CASSVAGEQPQHF. The CDR3 region has the DNA TGTGCCAGCAGCGTGGCAGGGGAGCAGCCCCAGCATTTT.

This clone came up once. The CDR3 is CASSLRQGARGNTIYF. The CDR3 bases are TGTGCCAGCAGCTTGCGACAGGGGGCGCGTGGAAACACCATATATTTT. The rearrangement joins TRBV16 to TRBJ1-3; 10 nucleotides match TRBD1. The CDR3 loop spans 16 amino acids. With V trimmed by 5 bases and J by 3 bases, 7 bases remained unmatched. Per germline, CDR1 KGHSY and CDR2 FQNENV.

This sequence joins TRBV9 and TRBJ2-3; unclear D gene. The CDR3 loop spans 14 amino acids. The germline gives CDR1 SGDLS, CDR2 YYNGEE. Trimming stripped 0 bases from V and 5 bases from J, with 10 bases between. The CDR3 nucleotides are TGTGCCAGCAGCGTAGATGAGCGACTAGATACGCAGTATTTT. Translation: CASSVDERLDTQYF.

CDR3 region: CASSPLISGVQETQYF. The CDR3 coding sequence is TGTGCCAGCTCACCACTAATTAGCGGGGTCCAAGAGACCCAGTACTTC. The gene calls are TRBV18 and TRBJ2-5; 8 nucleotides match TRBD2. This CDR3 is 16 amino acids long. V lost 1 base and J lost 1; bases outside the gene matches: 5. In germline, CDR1 is KGHSH, CDR2 LQKENI.

The chain combines TRBV4-2 with TRBJ2-2, with D possibly matching TRBD2 (6 bases). The V gene's germline CDR1 is LGHNA and CDR2 YNFKEQ. The CDR3 is 16 amino acids. V was cut by 1 base and J by 4 bases, with 13 bases left in between. CDR3 DNA sequence: TGTGCCAGCAGCCAAGTAAGATCGACTAGCACCGGGGAGCTGTTTTTT. Its protein product is CASSQVRSTSTGELFF.

The rearrangement joins TRBV29-1 to TRBJ1-1; unclear D gene. The germline V gene encodes CDR1 SQVTM and CDR2 ANQGSEA. Trimming removed 4 bases at V and 4 bases at J, with 4 bases between. The CDR3 contains 10 residues. The CDR3 region is CSVVITEAFF. The CDR3 coding sequence is TGCAGCGTTGTAATCACTGAAGCTTTCTTT.

The chain uses TRBV5-1 and TRBJ1-3, with D unresolved. This CDR3 spans 14 amino acids. V was clipped by 0 bases and J by 0 bases, with 4 bases between them. Looked up from germline, CDR1 is SGHRS and CDR2 is YFSETQ. The CDR3 DNA reads as TGCGCCAGCAGCTTGGACACCTCTGGAAACACCATATATTTT. This gives the protein CASSLDTSGNTIYF. Drawing the rest from reference TRBV5-1 and TRBJ1-3, the complete variable domain is KAGVTQTPRYLIKTRGQQVTLSCSPISGHRSVSWYQQTPGQGLQFLFEYFSETQRNKGNFPGRFSGRQFSNSRSEMNVSTLELGDSALYLCASSLDTSGNTIYFGEGSWLTVV.

The rearrangement joins TRBV4-1 to TRBJ1-1, with 9 bases aligning to TRBD1. The V gene's germline CDR1 is MGHRA and CDR2 YSYEKL. The V segment lost 4 bases and the J segment 2 bases; nucleotides outside the gene matches: 5. The CDR3 covers 15 residues. The CDR3 spells CASSPTTGGNTEAFF. CDR3 sequence (DNA): TGCGCCAGCAGCCCCACGACAGGGGGAAACACTGAAGCTTTCTTT.

This chain uses TRBV7-6 with TRBJ1-3; D gene uncertain. CDR1 SGHVS and CDR2 FNYEAQ come from the germline V gene. V lost 11 bases, J lost 0 bases, and 20 bases lay in between. The CDR3 length is 16 residues. Written as DNA, the CDR3 is TGTGCCGGCGAAACGGAGTCGACTTTCTCTGGAAACACCATATATTTT. This codes for CAGETESTFSGNTIYF.

This clone is a singleton in its sample. The rearrangement links TRBV6-4 to TRBJ2-6; weak D call: TRBD1 (6 bases). V lost 3 bases and J lost 1, with 7 bases in between. CDR1 is MRHNA and CDR2 is SNTAGT in the germline V gene. The CDR3 consists of 15 residues. The CDR3 DNA reads TGTGCCAGCAGTGAAAGGGGGTCTGGGGCCAACGTCCTGACTTTC. Its protein is CASSERGSGANVLTF.

The V gene is TRBV11-1, the J gene TRBJ2-1, with TRBD1 identical over 7 bases. The CDR3 has 13 residues. Trimming took 3 bases from V and 4 from J; bases not matched to a gene: 0. Germline lookup yields CDR1 SGHAT and CDR2 FQDESV (reference sequence). CDR3 region: CASSLGQYNEQFF. The CDR3 DNA reads TGTGCCAGCAGCTTGGGACAGTACAATGAGCAGTTCTTC. Full variable domain (outside the CDR3, taken from reference TRBV11-1 and TRBJ2-1): EAEVAQSPRYKITEKSQAVAFWCDPISGHATLYWYRQILGQGPELLVQFQDESVVDDSQLPKDRFSAERLKGVDSTLKIQPAELGDSAMYLCASSLGQYNEQFFGPGTRLTVL.

This chain links TRBV6-1 with TRBJ1-5, with 7 bases lining up with TRBD1. The germline gives CDR1 MNHNS, CDR2 SASEGT. Losses at the gene ends were 6 bases for V and 7 bases for J; bases not matched to a gene: 9. The CDR3 is 14 amino acids. CDR3 DNA sequence: TGTGCCAGCAGCCCAAGACAGGGCAGCCAGCCCCAGCATTTT. It specifies CASSPRQGSQPQHF.

V and J are TRBV30 and TRBJ1-2; 8 positions match TRBD1. Germline V gene data show CDR1 as GTSNPN and CDR2 as SVGIG (reference sequence). Unmatched junction bases numbered 11, after V lost 2 bases and J lost 6 bases. This CDR3 is 15 amino acids long. In DNA, the CDR3 is TGTGCCTGGAGTCCTACCCAGACAGGGGAGGATGGCTACACCTTC. It yields the protein CAWSPTQTGEDGYTF.

The rearrangement uses TRBV18 and TRBJ1-4, with unresolved D. Trimming stripped 3 bases from V and 6 bases from J, with 5 bases between. The CDR3 is made up of 12 amino acids. Germline loops: CDR1 KGHSH, CDR2 LQKENI. The CDR3 loop is CASSPADEKLFF. The CDR3 DNA follows: TGTGCCAGCTCACCGGCAGATGAAAAACTGTTTTTT.